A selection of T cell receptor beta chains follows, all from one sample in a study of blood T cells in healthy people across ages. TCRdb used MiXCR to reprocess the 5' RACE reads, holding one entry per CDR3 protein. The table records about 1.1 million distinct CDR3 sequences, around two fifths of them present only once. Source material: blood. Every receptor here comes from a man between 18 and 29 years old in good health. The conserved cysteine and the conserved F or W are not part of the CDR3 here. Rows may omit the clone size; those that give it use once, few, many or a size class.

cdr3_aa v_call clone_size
ASTQGTEAF TRBV6-5 .
ASIPYGGDTWRVTEAF TRBV6-1 .
ASSIITGSQPQH TRBV19 once
ATGTARSYT TRBV9 few
ASSSTEATGELF TRBV6-5 .
SARDRGKNIQY TRBV20-1 once
VCGGASANYGYT TRBV20-1 few
ASNLDGQGGRETQY TRBV7-2 once
SVESRDGYT TRBV29-1 many
ASSLNSRGTEAF TRBV4-3 .
SVGTFHSGGYT TRBV29-1 .
ASSFLMGRNEQF TRBV7-2 .
ASSQDNGPADTRY TRBV4-3 .
AISGHSSNQPQH TRBV10-3 .
ASSDAWSNTEAF TRBV6-2/TRBV6-3 .
ASSQDPGSSTDTQY TRBV4-2 .
ASRPGQGNQPQH TRBV2 few